A single sample gave rise to the 18 T cell receptor beta chains below, sequenced in a study of T cells after yellow fever vaccination. TCRdb independently ran MiXCR on the 5' RACE reads; one entry per CDR3 protein. In the table there are roughly 160,000 distinct CDR3 sequences, 6.5% to 8.5% of which are singletons. This specimen was CD4+ T cells sorted from PBMCs, taken about 5 days after the first yellow fever vaccination. These receptors were collected from a man aged 18 to 30 who received the YFV17D yellow fever vaccine.

This clonotype came up a few times. The chain carries TRBV19 and TRBJ1-1; D is perhaps TRBD1 (6 bases). Germline values: CDR1 LNHDA, CDR2 SQIVND (reference sequence). The germline V and J ends were trimmed by 4 bases and 8 bases, with 14 bases remaining between them. The CDR3 totals 13 residues. The CDR3 protein is CASSTGQRGEAFF. The CDR3 nucleotides read TGTGCCAGTAGTACCGGACAGCGGGGAGAAGCTTTCTTT.

This clonotype was found a few times. The chain carries TRBV23-1 and TRBJ2-4; either TRBD1 or TRBD2 may fit D (7 bases each). TRBV23-1 is an open reading frame whose function is uncertain. Between the trimmed V and J ends, which lost 11 bases and 4 bases, there was a span of 15 bases. The CDR3 totals 13 residues. The DNA of the CDR3 is TGCGCCTCGGGGGGACAGCTTAAAAACATTCAGTACTTC. Translated: CASGGQLKNIQYF.

In its sample, this clonotype was seen many times. The V call is TRBV5-1, the J call TRBJ2-1; D uncertain. V lost 5 bases to trimming and J lost 4 bases, with 13 bases between them. The CDR3 has 14 residues. From germline, CDR1 is SGHRS and CDR2 YFSETQ. CDR3 coding DNA: TGCGCCAGCAGTAACAGCGTACCTTACAATGAGCAGTTCTTC. This translates into CASSNSVPYNEQFF.

In its sample, this clonotype was seen many times. CDR3 bases: TGTGCCAGCAGCCGGGACAGGGGGTCATCGAACACCGGGGAGCTGTTTTTT. Translation gives CASSRDRGSSNTGELFF. The chain carries TRBV6-5 and TRBJ2-2; 11 positions agree with TRBD1. V trimming: 6 bases; J trimming: 0 bases; junction bases outside the gene matches: 6. Germline-derived CDR1 and CDR2 are MNHEY and SVGAGI. The CDR3 covers 17 residues.

The sample holds many counts of this clonotype. The CDR3 region has the DNA TGTGCCAGCAGTACCGTGTCTTCAGATACTGAAGCTTTCTTT. Its protein is CASSTVSSDTEAFF. The rearrangement links TRBV2 to TRBJ1-1; D call uncertain. CDR1 and CDR2 from the germline V gene are SNHLY and FYNNEI. The ends were cut back, 5 bases at V and 5 bases at J, with 15 bases in the middle. This CDR3 has 14 amino acids.

V usage is TRBV10-3 and J usage is TRBJ1-6; the D is unclear. The CDR3 runs to 14 residues. V dropped 4 bases and J dropped 2 bases, with 6 bases sitting between them. CDR1 and CDR2 from the germline V gene are ENHRY and SYGVKD. CDR3 DNA: TGTGCCATCAGTGGGGCTACCTATAATTCACCCCTCCACTTT. This gives the protein CAISGATYNSPLHF.

This clonotype was counted at least ten times. The chain has TRBV12-3 or TRBV12-4 and TRBJ2-2; no clear D gene. The length of the CDR3 is 12 residues. With 5 bases removed from V and 8 bases from J, the gap between germline ends came to 9 bases. The CDR3 bases are TGTGCCAGCAGTAAAGAGACAGGGGAGCTGTTTTTT. Protein: CASSKETGELFF.

This clonotype was counted ten times or more. This sequence joins TRBV7-9 and TRBJ2-7, with D unresolved. Between the trimmed V and J ends, which lost 5 bases and 2 bases, there was a span of 7 bases. Germline loops: CDR1 SEHNR, CDR2 FQNEAQ (reference sequence). This CDR3 has 12 amino acids. In DNA form, the CDR3 reads TGTGCCAGCAGCCGGGTCCCCTACGAGCAGTACTTC. Its protein is CASSRVPYEQYF. Complete variable domain (other parts from reference TRBV7-9 and TRBJ2-7): DTGVSQNPRHKITKRGQNVTFRCDPISEHNRLYWYRQTLGQGPEFLTYFQNEAQLEKSRLLSDRFSAERPKGSFSTLEIQRTEQGDSAMYLCASSRVPYEQYFGPGTRLTVT.

Ten or more counts support this clonotype. J is TRBJ1-2 and V is TRBV28, with a possible D match to TRBD1 (5 bases). The length of the CDR3 is 11 residues. V was clipped by 6 bases and J by 8 bases, with 10 bases between them. Looked up from germline, CDR1 is MDHEN and CDR2 is SYDVKM. DNA of the CDR3: TGTGCCAGCAGGGGGCGAGAGGGCTACACCTTC. Protein: CASRGREGYTF.

This chain joins TRBV4-3 and TRBJ1-2; the D gene is possibly TRBD1 (5 bases). The CDR3 consists of 13 residues. The germline V and J ends were trimmed by 6 bases and 6 bases, with 14 bases remaining between them. Germline CDR1 and CDR2: LGHNA and YSLEER. DNA of the CDR3: TGCGCCAGCAGGCTTCACAAGGGGAATGGCTACACCTTC. Translated, it gives CASRLHKGNGYTF.

Only a few counts were recorded for this clonotype. The CDR3 loop is CASRLGGSNTEAFF. CDR3 DNA sequence: TGTGCCAGCCGGTTGGGGGGCTCGAACACTGAAGCTTTCTTT. The chain couples TRBV12-3 or TRBV12-4 to TRBJ1-1; TRBD1 might be the D (6 bases). V was trimmed by 8 bases and J by 1 base, leaving 14 bases between them. The CDR3 covers 14 residues.

This clonotype showed up many times. The rearrangement links TRBV6-5 to TRBJ2-1; D gene ambiguous. CDR3 size: 12 residues. Germline-derived CDR1 and CDR2 are MNHEY and SVGAGI. The ends were cut back, 2 bases at V and 10 bases at J, with 9 bases in the middle. Written as DNA, the CDR3 is TGTGCCAGCAGTTACAGTGGGCGAGAGCAGTTCTTC. It encodes CASSYSGREQFF.

This clonotype was detected many times. This chain connects TRBV5-6 to TRBJ1-6; TRBD1 matches 8 bases. The CDR3 extends over 15 amino acids. The junction had 9 bases not matched to a gene; V was cut back by 4 bases and J by 9 bases. Per the germline V gene, CDR1 is SGHDT and CDR2 is YYEEEE. In DNA, the CDR3 is TGTGCCAGCAGCACACGAACAGGGGGTCTTTCACCCCTCCACTTT. Its protein is CASSTRTGGLSPLHF.

This clonotype was observed a few times. The chain carries TRBV29-1 and TRBJ2-7; D may be TRBD1 (5 bases). The CDR3 runs to 14 residues. The germline gives CDR1 SQVTM, CDR2 ANQGSEA. V was shortened by 2 bases and J by 6 bases, with 17 bases between the two germline ends. Here the CDR3 reads CSVEIGARVSEQYF. DNA of the CDR3: TGCAGCGTTGAAATTGGAGCCAGGGTAAGCGAGCAGTACTTC.

This clonotype was seen a few times. The CDR3 spells CASSIKSNQPQHF. CDR3 coding DNA: TGTGCCAGTAGTATAAAGAGCAATCAGCCCCAGCATTTT. The J gene is TRBJ1-5, the V gene TRBV19; D ambiguous. The CDR3 consists of 13 residues. V was shortened by 2 bases and J by 1 base, with 3 bases between the two germline ends. Germline V gene data show CDR1 as LNHDA and CDR2 as SQIVND (reference sequence).

This clonotype appeared many times. The rearrangement joins TRBV7-2 to TRBJ2-5, with 10 bases aligning to TRBD2. The V gene end was trimmed by 6 bases and the J gene end by 5 bases; junction bases not matched to a gene: 9. Germline CDR1 and CDR2: SGHTA and FQGNSA. The CDR3 is 15 residues long. Written as DNA, the CDR3 is TGTGCCAGCAGACCAAGCGGGGGGGATTGGGAGACCCAGTACTTC. Translating it yields CASRPSGGDWETQYF.

Remarks on this clonotype: One base away lies a much larger clone, so this may be a sequencing read error. The genes are TRBV12-3 or TRBV12-4 and TRBJ1-1; D unresolved. V lost 2 bases and J lost 2, with 9 bases in between. This CDR3 contains 14 residues. CDR3: CASSLRWGNTEAFF. The CDR3 region has the DNA TGTGCCAGCAGTTTAAGGTGGGGAAACACTGAAGCTTTCTTT.

This clonotype was seen ten or more times. This sequence joins TRBV6-2 or TRBV6-3 and TRBJ2-4; D uncertain. Germline V lookup: CDR1 MNHEY, CDR2 SVGEGT. Trimming removed 6 bases at V and 2 bases at J, with 14 bases between. This CDR3 has 15 residues. The CDR3 coding sequence is TGTGCCAGCAGCGATTACAGTCCCACCAAAAACATTCAGTACTTC. Translated, it gives CASSDYSPTKNIQYF.